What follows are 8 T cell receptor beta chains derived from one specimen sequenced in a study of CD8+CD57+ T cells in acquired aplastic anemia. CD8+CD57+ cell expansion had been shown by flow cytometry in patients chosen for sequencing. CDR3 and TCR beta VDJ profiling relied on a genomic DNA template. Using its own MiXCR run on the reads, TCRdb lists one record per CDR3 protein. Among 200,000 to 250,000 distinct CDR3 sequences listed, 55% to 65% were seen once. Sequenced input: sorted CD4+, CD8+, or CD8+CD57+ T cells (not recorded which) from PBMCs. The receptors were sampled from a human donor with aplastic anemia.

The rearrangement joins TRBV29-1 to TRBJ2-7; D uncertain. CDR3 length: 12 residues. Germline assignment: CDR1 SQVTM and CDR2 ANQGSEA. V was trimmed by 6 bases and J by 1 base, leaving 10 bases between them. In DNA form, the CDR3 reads TGCAGCGTGGTCGGCAGATCCTACGAGCAGTACTTC. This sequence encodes CSVVGRSYEQYF.

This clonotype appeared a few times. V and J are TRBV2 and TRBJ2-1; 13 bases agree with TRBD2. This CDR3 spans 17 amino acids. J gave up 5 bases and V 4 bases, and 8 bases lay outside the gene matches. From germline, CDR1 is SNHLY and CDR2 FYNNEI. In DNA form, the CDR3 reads TGTGCCAGCAGTGTTCTAACTAGCGGGGGGGCCAACAATGAGCAGTTCTTC. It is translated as CASSVLTSGGANNEQFF.

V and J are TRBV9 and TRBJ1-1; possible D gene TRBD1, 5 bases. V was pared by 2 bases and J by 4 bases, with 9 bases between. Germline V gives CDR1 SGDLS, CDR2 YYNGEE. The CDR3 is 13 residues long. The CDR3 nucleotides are TGTGCCAGCAGCGTGGGGGGGAGCACTGAAGCTTTCTTT. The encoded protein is CASSVGGSTEAFF.

The CDR3 reads CASSDLTGGMPQHF. The CDR3 DNA sequence: TGTGCCAGCAGTGATTTAACAGGGGGTATGCCCCAGCATTTT. V and J are TRBV2 and TRBJ1-5, with TRBD1 identical over 8 bases. Germline CDR1 reads SNHLY; CDR2 reads FYNNEI. The V gene end was trimmed by 3 bases and the J gene end by 9 bases; junction bases not matched to a gene: 7. CDR3 length: 14 residues.

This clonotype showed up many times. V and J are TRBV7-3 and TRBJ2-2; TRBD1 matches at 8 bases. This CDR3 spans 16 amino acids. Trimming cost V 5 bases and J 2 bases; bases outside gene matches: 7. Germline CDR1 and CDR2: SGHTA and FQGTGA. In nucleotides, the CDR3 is TGTGCCAGCAGCACCAGGACAGGGTTTAACACCGGGGAGCTGTTTTTT. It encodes CASSTRTGFNTGELFF. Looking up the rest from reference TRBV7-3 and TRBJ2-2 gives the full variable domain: GAGVSQTPSNKVTEKGKYVELRCDPISGHTALYWYRQSLGQGPEFLIYFQGTGAADDSGLPNDRFFAVRPEGSVSTLKIQRTERGDSAVYLCASSTRTGFNTGELFFGEGSRLTVL.

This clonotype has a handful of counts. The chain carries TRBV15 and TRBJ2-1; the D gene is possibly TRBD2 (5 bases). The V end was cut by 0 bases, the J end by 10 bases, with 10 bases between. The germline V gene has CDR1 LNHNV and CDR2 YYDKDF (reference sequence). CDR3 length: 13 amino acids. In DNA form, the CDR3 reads TGTGCCACCAGCAGAGATCTAGCCCCGGAGCAGTTCTTC. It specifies CATSRDLAPEQFF.

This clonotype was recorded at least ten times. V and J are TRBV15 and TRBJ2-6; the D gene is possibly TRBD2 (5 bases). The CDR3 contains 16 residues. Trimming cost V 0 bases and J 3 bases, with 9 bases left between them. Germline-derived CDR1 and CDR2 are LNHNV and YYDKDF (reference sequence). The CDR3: CATSREGGFGANVLTF. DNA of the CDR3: TGTGCCACCAGCAGAGAGGGCGGGTTTGGGGCCAACGTCCTGACTTTC.

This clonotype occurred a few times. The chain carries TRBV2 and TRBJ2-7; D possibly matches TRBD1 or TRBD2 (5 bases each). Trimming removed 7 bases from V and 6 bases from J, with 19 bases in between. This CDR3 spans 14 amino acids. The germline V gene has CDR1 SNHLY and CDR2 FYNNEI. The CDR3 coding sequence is TGTGCCAGCAAACTAGGGCAGGGTCAGTCCGAGCAGTACTTC. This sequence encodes CASKLGQGQSEQYF.